The 10 T cell receptor beta chains below come from one sample, sequenced in a study of T cell responses to AZD1222 COVID-19 vaccine. The method was immunoSEQ multiplex PCR; TCRdb's version includes in-frame clones alone and lacks a portion of them. The profile shows 100,000 to 150,000 clones, over 75% of them singletons. Source: peripheral blood, taken on day 0 of AZD1222 vaccination. Every receptor here comes from an adult in good health.

V and J are TRBV5-6 and TRBJ2-3; perhaps TRBD2 as D (5 bases). V was pared by 0 bases and J by 4 bases, with 9 bases between. The germline V gene encodes CDR1 SGHDT and CDR2 YYEEEE. The CDR3 totals 14 residues. Here the CDR3 reads CASSLVGRADTQYF. CDR3 sequence (DNA): TGTGCCAGCAGCTTGGTCGGGCGGGCAGATACGCAGTATTTT.

This rearrangement joins TRBV5-5 to TRBJ2-7, with 7 positions matching TRBD1. The ends lost 3 bases at V and 0 bases at J; junction bases unmatched: 6. Germline V gene lookup returns CDR1 SGHKS and CDR2 YYEKEE (reference sequence). The CDR3 has 15 residues. The CDR3 DNA follows: TGTGCCAGCAGCTGGACCTGGGACAGCTCCTACGAGCAGTACTTC. Encoded protein: CASSWTWDSSYEQYF.

The V and J genes are TRBV3-1 (or the pseudogene TRBV3-2) and TRBJ2-7; 8 nucleotides line up with TRBD2. Unmatched junction bases numbered 7, after V lost 1 base and J lost 5 bases. Germline V lookup: CDR1 LGHDT, CDR2 YNNKEL (reference sequence). The CDR3 consists of 15 residues. CDR3 protein: CASSQVVGGEDEQYF. In nucleotides, the CDR3 is TGTGCCAGCAGCCAAGTCGTCGGGGGGGAGGACGAGCAGTACTTC.

The genes are TRBV7-2 and TRBJ2-3; D is undetermined. This CDR3 has 14 residues. The V gene's germline CDR1 is SGHTA and CDR2 FQGNSA. Trimming stripped 3 bases from V and 2 bases from J, with 9 bases between. CDR3 in amino acids: CASSFDTATDTQYF. CDR3 nucleotide sequence: TGTGCCAGCAGCTTCGACACTGCCACAGATACGCAGTATTTT.

The chain is built from TRBV10-3 and TRBJ1-1; D ambiguous. The V gene's germline CDR1 is ENHRY and CDR2 SYGVKD. CDR3 length: 11 residues. With 10 bases removed from V and 7 bases from J, the gap between germline ends came to 13 bases. CDR3 region: CATGMVGEAFF. The CDR3 bases are TGTGCCACGGGAATGGTGGGTGAAGCTTTCTTT.

The V and J genes are TRBV25-1 and TRBJ2-1; 10 nucleotides agree with TRBD2. J gave up 3 bases and V 1 base, and 6 bases lay outside the gene matches. This CDR3 spans 17 amino acids. Per germline, CDR1 MGHDK and CDR2 SYGVNS. CDR3 nucleotides: TGTGCCAGCAGTGAATTAGGACTAGCGGTGCACTACAATGAGCAGTTCTTC. This codes for CASSELGLAVHYNEQFF.

J is TRBJ1-2 and V is TRBV6-5, with no clear D. This CDR3 comprises 11 residues. CDR1 and CDR2 (germline): MNHEY, SVGAGI. V lost 6 bases and J lost 4, with 6 bases in between. CDR3 amino acids: CASRLSYGYTF. The CDR3 DNA reads TGTGCCAGCAGACTGAGCTATGGCTACACCTTC.

The gene calls are TRBV18 and TRBJ2-1; TRBD1 aligns across 9 bases. Germline V gene lookup returns CDR1 KGHSH and CDR2 LQKENI. Trimming at V came to 0 bases and at J to 0 bases, leaving 3 bases not matched to a gene. This CDR3 is built from 17 residues. The CDR3 loop is CASSPPDRGSSYNEQFF. CDR3 bases: TGTGCCAGCTCACCACCGGACAGGGGTTCCTCCTACAATGAGCAGTTCTTC.

This sequence joins TRBV18 and TRBJ1-6; D is possibly TRBD1 (5 bases). The germline CDR1 and CDR2 sequences are KGHSH and LQKENI. The CDR3 spans 14 residues. The V gene lost 3 bases and the J gene lost 9 bases, with 12 bases spanning the gap. CDR3 nucleotide sequence: TGTGCCAGCTCACCCGAGGGGCAGGGTTCACCCCTCCACTTT. Protein sequence: CASSPEGQGSPLHF.

Worth noting for this clone: This same CDR3 is encoded by further DNA sequences in the sample. This chain uses TRBV27 with TRBJ1-2; the match to TRBD1 covers 8 bases. Germline V gives CDR1 MNHEY, CDR2 SMNVEV (reference sequence). This CDR3 is 14 amino acids long. V shed 8 bases, J shed 2 bases, and the junction held 7 bases outside the gene matches. The CDR3 spells CASRTGTGNYGYTF. CDR3 coding DNA: TGTGCCAGCCGCACTGGGACAGGAAACTATGGCTACACCTTC.